This T cell receptor beta chain came from a study of T cell changes during pregnancy in multiple sclerosis. The J segment lost 4 bases and the V segment lost 2 bases, leaving 4 bases of the junction unmatched. Germline CDR1 SGHTA, CDR2 FQGNSA. The CDR3 sequence is 15 residues long. Repertoires were generated with immunoSEQ multiplex PCR, while TCRdb's copy carries only in-frame clones and drops some. The data contain about 39,000 clones, about 92% of them singletons. The input for sequencing was CD4+ T cells from peripheral blood mononuclear cells, taken in the first trimester of pregnancy. This clonotype originated in a female donor with multiple sclerosis, enrolled in a pregnancy study. The chain couples TRBV7-2 to TRBJ2-2; 7 bases fit TRBD1. The CDR3 region is CASSLSRTGTGELFF. In DNA form, the CDR3 reads TGTGCCAGCAGCTTAAGTCGGACAGGCACCGGGGAGCTGTTTTTT.